Following are 8 T cell receptor beta chains from one sample sequenced in a study of beta chain features in type 1 diabetes. Regarding the study as a whole: Type 1 diabetes patients had TCRB CDR3s that were shorter (moderately but significantly so) in all four CD4+ subsets.

Sequencing targeted expressed TCRB transcripts, as all isolated RNA had been reverse transcribed. The method was immunoSEQ multiplex PCR; TCRdb's version includes in-frame clones alone and lacks a portion of them. The sample includes over 150,000 clones, over 9% seen only once; the top ten take roughly 0.5%. These receptors have no known antigen. The specimen sequenced was central memory CD4+ T cells from blood. These receptors originate from a man in his thirties or forties with type 1 diabetes.

The rearrangement joins TRBV4-2 to TRBJ1-5; tentatively, D is TRBD1 (6 bases). V lost 4 bases, J lost 6 bases, and 13 bases lay in between. The germline V gene encodes CDR1 LGHNA and CDR2 YNFKEQ. This CDR3 has 14 residues. In nucleotides, the CDR3 is TGTGCCAGCAGCCCCCGGGGGGGCAGTCAGCCCCAGCATTTT. It codes for CASSPRGGSQPQHF.

This clone turned up a few times. The chain recombines TRBV7-9 with TRBJ2-3, with 13 bases fitting TRBD2. The CDR3 totals 17 residues. Germline values: CDR1 SEHNR, CDR2 FQNEAQ (reference sequence). V shed 4 bases, J shed 2 bases, and the junction held 6 bases outside the gene matches. The CDR3: CASSYRLAGGFTDTQYF. CDR3 coding DNA: TGTGCCAGCAGCTACCGACTAGCGGGAGGATTCACAGATACGCAGTATTTT.

The table lists this clone with a few counts. The CDR3 spells CASTSGSSTDTQYF. The CDR3 coding sequence is TGCGCCAGCACCTCAGGTTCTAGCACAGATACGCAGTATTTT. The gene calls are TRBV5-1 and TRBJ2-3; no reliable D call. The CDR3 has 14 residues. Germline V CDR1 and CDR2: SGHRS, YFSETQ. Trimming pared 6 bases from V and 0 bases from J, leaving 11 bases between.

This chain connects TRBV2 to TRBJ2-1, with TRBD1 matching 7 bases. CDR1 and CDR2 from the germline V gene are SNHLY and FYNNEI. The CDR3 extends over 13 amino acids. After removal of 5 bases from V and 4 bases from J, the junction contained 2 bases not matched to a gene. CDR3 bases: TGTGCCAGCAGTCCGGGACAGTACAATGAGCAGTTCTTC. It encodes CASSPGQYNEQFF.

This clone was seen a few times. The chain recombines TRBV7-9 with TRBJ1-1; TRBD1 is a possible D gene (5 bases). This CDR3 region has 12 residues. Germline assignment: CDR1 SEHNR and CDR2 FQNEAQ (reference sequence). V was shortened by 6 bases and J by 6 bases, with 11 bases between the two germline ends. The CDR3 loop reads CASSIGGAEAFF. In DNA form, the CDR3 reads TGTGCCAGCAGTATCGGAGGGGCTGAAGCTTTCTTT.

This clone was counted only a few times. The rearrangement links TRBV7-2 to TRBJ2-7, with unresolved D. V was clipped by 3 bases and J by 1 base, with 7 bases between them. Germline V gives CDR1 SGHTA, CDR2 FQGNSA. This CDR3 contains 13 residues. The CDR3 loop reads CASSFATSYEQYF. CDR3 DNA sequence: TGTGCCAGCAGCTTCGCAACTTCCTACGAGCAGTACTTC.

This clone turned up a few times. The chain employs TRBV19 and TRBJ1-1, with D possibly matching TRBD1 (5 bases). Trimming shortened V by 5 bases and J by 2 bases, and 9 bases separated the two germline ends. The germline gives CDR1 LNHDA, CDR2 SQIVND (reference sequence). This CDR3 spans 13 amino acids. The CDR3 protein is CASSAGHNTEAFF. Written as DNA, the CDR3 is TGTGCCAGTAGTGCCGGACATAACACTGAAGCTTTCTTT. The whole variable domain, remainder taken from reference TRBV19 and TRBJ1-1, is DGGITQSPKYLFRKEGQNVTLSCEQNLNHDAMYWYRQDPGQGLRLIYYSQIVNDFQKGDIAEGYSVSREKKESFPLTVTSAQKNPTAFYLCASSAGHNTEAFFGQGTRLTVV.

This clone was picked up a small number of times. The rearrangement uses TRBV2 and TRBJ2-1, with 9 bases that match TRBD1. This CDR3 spans 16 amino acids. Germline assignment: CDR1 SNHLY and CDR2 FYNNEI. The V gene end was trimmed by 6 bases and the J gene end by 0 bases; junction bases not matched to a gene: 6. Here the CDR3 DNA reads TGTGCCAGCAGGGGGGGACAGGGCCACTCCTACAATGAGCAGTTCTTC. This translates into CASRGGQGHSYNEQFF.